The clone carrying this T cell receptor (beta chain) occurred a few times. Produced via immunoSEQ multiplex PCR; TCRdb's table is partial and in-frame only. The table lists hundreds of thousands of clones, around 89% of them singletons, with over 0.008% in the top ten. These data come from a study of shared T cell receptors in the human thymus. V lost 3 bases to trimming and J lost 0 bases; unmatched junction nucleotides: 2. The CDR3 is 15 amino acids. Germline-derived CDR1 and CDR2 are LNHDA and SQIVND (reference sequence). This sample also appeared in a second study, on human thymus T cells. That paper notes: Infants, healthy and Finnish, who were having corrective surgery for congenital heart defects served as donors. Resections were taken during corrective heart surgery, and the thymus tissue came from these. Repertoires sampled from thymus and blood appeared biased in V and J gene usage. Related research described strongly overlapping thymic repertoires in unrelated people.

The sequenced sample was thymocytes. The chain links TRBV19 to TRBJ1-3, with 7 bases that match TRBD1. The clonotype was recovered from a boy under two years old with a congenital heart defect. CDR3 region: CASSIQGDSGNTIYF. The CDR3 nucleotides are TGTGCCAGTAGTATTCAGGGGGACTCTGGAAACACCATATATTTT.